Listed here are 6 T cell receptor beta chains from one sample, sequenced in a study of cytomegalovirus exposure and HLA in healthy donors. The PCR employed 60 Vbeta primers together with 13 Jbeta primers. TCRdb's copy holds only in-frame clones and misses some; the assay was immunoSEQ multiplex PCR. Of roughly 69,000 clones detected, under 80% appear once; the ten largest clones hold 14%. Sequencing was done on a sample of PBMCs. Every receptor here comes from a male donor in good health and CMV-seropositive.

This sequence joins TRBV27 and TRBJ2-4, with D unclear. Germline CDR1 and CDR2: MNHEY and SMNVEV (reference sequence). V lost 5 bases, J lost 0 bases, and 11 bases lay in between. This CDR3 spans 15 amino acids. The CDR3 region has the DNA TGTGCCAGCAGTCCCGACTTACTAGCCAAAAACATTCAGTACTTC. It translates to CASSPDLLAKNIQYF.

The chain uses TRBV10-3 and TRBJ1-5; D remains ambiguous. The CDR3 totals 14 residues. The ends were cut back, 5 bases at V and 4 bases at J, with 12 bases in the middle. Germline CDR1 reads ENHRY; CDR2 reads SYGVKD. CDR3 amino acids: CAISSLGVNQPQHF. CDR3 bases: TGTGCCATCAGTTCCTTGGGCGTTAATCAGCCCCAGCATTTT.

CDR3 sequence: CASSFKAGLETQYF. The CDR3 region has the DNA TGTGCCAGCAGCTTCAAAGCGGGGCTAGAGACCCAGTACTTC. V gene TRBV7-2 combines with J gene TRBJ2-5; TRBD2 agrees at 7 bases. Germline CDR1 is SGHTA and CDR2 is FQGNSA. This CDR3 is built from 14 residues. V lost 3 bases and J lost 4; bases outside the gene matches: 5.

This rearrangement joins TRBV7-2 to TRBJ2-7, with 10 bases that match TRBD2. The CDR3 consists of 16 residues. V trimming: 4 bases; J trimming: 6 bases; junction bases outside the gene matches: 12. The germline CDR1 and CDR2 sequences are SGHTA and FQGNSA. The CDR3 protein is CASSYYWERGGSEQYF. The CDR3 nucleotides read TGTGCCAGCAGCTACTACTGGGAGCGGGGGGGCAGCGAGCAGTACTTC.

The chain combines TRBV29-1 with TRBJ2-7, with D possibly TRBD2 on 6 matching bases. From germline, CDR1 is SQVTM and CDR2 ANQGSEA. The V end was cut by 0 bases, the J end by 2 bases, with 14 bases between. The CDR3 is 15 amino acids. The CDR3 nucleotides read TGCAGCGTTGAAGATCGGTCAGGGAGGACCTACGAGCAGTACTTC. Protein: CSVEDRSGRTYEQYF.

The CDR3 DNA sequence: TGTGCCAGTAGTATAGTAAATGATGGGGGGGACTACGAGCAGTACTTC. Translating it yields CASSIVNDGGDYEQYF. The chain recombines TRBV19 with TRBJ2-7, with 7 bases matching TRBD2. The CDR3 sequence is 16 residues long. Trimming at V came to 1 base and at J to 3 bases, leaving 9 bases not matched to a gene. Germline CDR1 LNHDA, CDR2 SQIVND (reference sequence).